Shown below are 30 T cell receptor beta chains from a single sample sequenced in a study of PD-L1 blockade in urothelial cancer (dated by TCRdb to about 2017). Libraries were made using the immunoSEQ multiplex PCR assay. TCRdb limited this immuneACCESS table to in-frame rearrangements with V and J called. A share of clones is missing; checked studies link under half to unresolved V genes, and the rest is unexplained. The sample table shows about 84,000 clones, and 82% are seen once. The ten largest clones add up to around a tenth of the sample. The material sequenced was PBMCs, taken around atezolizumab (anti-PD-L1) treatment. The receptors shown here come from a man aged 70 or older with urothelial cancer.

The chain joins TRBV2 to TRBJ1-4; D is perhaps TRBD1 (5 bases). With 7 bases removed from V and 11 bases from J, the gap between germline ends came to 17 bases. This CDR3 comprises 13 residues. Germline-derived CDR1 and CDR2 are SNHLY and FYNNEI. CDR3: CASMAGREGKLFF. The CDR3 bases are TGTGCCAGCATGGCGGGACGGGAAGGGAAACTGTTTTTT.

This clone has just one count. The V and J genes are TRBV2 and TRBJ2-5, with unresolved D. Trimming stripped 3 bases from V and 4 bases from J, with 12 bases between. Germline assignment: CDR1 SNHLY and CDR2 FYNNEI. This CDR3 contains 14 residues. The CDR3, as DNA: TGTGCCAGCAGTGAGGTAGCAAACCGAGAGACCCAGTACTTC. This encodes CASSEVANRETQYF.

This clone showed up many times. This chain uses TRBV5-5 with TRBJ1-2, with D possibly being TRBD1 (6 bases). Germline V gene sequence: CDR1 SGHKS, CDR2 YYEKEE (reference sequence). The V and J ends lost 3 bases and 4 bases respectively, with 16 bases between them. The CDR3 consists of 15 residues. CDR3 region: CASSSRDTPPYGYTF. The CDR3 DNA sequence: TGTGCCAGCAGCTCCCGGGACACCCCTCCCTATGGCTACACCTTC.

This chain connects TRBV6-1 to TRBJ1-2, with no clear D. The CDR3 totals 17 residues. The germline V gene has CDR1 MNHNS and CDR2 SASEGT. Trimming shortened V by 2 bases and J by 4 bases, and 20 bases separated the two germline ends. Here the CDR3 DNA reads TGTGCCAGCAGTGAACTCGCGTTTGTCAGCGGCGGCTATGGCTACACCTTC. Its translation: CASSELAFVSGGYGYTF.

The V call is TRBV6-5, the J call TRBJ1-1; D ambiguous. V was shortened by 0 bases and J by 1 base, with 6 bases between the two germline ends. The length of the CDR3 is 14 residues. Germline V gene data show CDR1 as MNHEY and CDR2 as SVGAGI. This chain's CDR3 is CASSYSSENTEAFF. In DNA form, the CDR3 reads TGTGCCAGCAGTTACTCGAGCGAGAACACTGAAGCTTTCTTT.

V usage is TRBV4-3 and J usage is TRBJ2-1; weak D call: TRBD1 (5 bases). The V and J ends lost 4 bases and 5 bases respectively, with 15 bases between them. The germline gives CDR1 LGHNA, CDR2 YSLEER. The CDR3 length is 15 residues. The CDR3 protein is CASSRVDAGNNEQFF. The CDR3 DNA reads as TGCGCCAGCAGCCGAGTGGATGCAGGGAACAATGAGCAGTTCTTC.

V gene TRBV5-1 combines with J gene TRBJ2-2, with D possibly being TRBD2 (7 bases). This CDR3 is 18 amino acids long. Germline CDR1 is SGHRS and CDR2 is YFSETQ. Trimming removed 4 bases at V and 5 bases at J, with 24 bases between. Here the CDR3 reads CASSRGDTGGGATGELFF. CDR3 DNA sequence: TGCGCCAGCAGCCGCGGGGACACGGGAGGTGGCGCAACCGGGGAGCTGTTTTTT. Full variable domain (outside the CDR3, taken from reference TRBV5-1 and TRBJ2-2): KAGVTQTPRYLIKTRGQQVTLSCSPISGHRSVSWYQQTPGQGLQFLFEYFSETQRNKGNFPGRFSGRQFSNSRSEMNVSTLELGDSALYLCASSRGDTGGGATGELFFGEGSRLTVL.

A single count supports this clone. The chain has TRBV27 and TRBJ2-3; 12 positions agree with TRBD1. With V trimmed by 3 bases and J by 5 bases, 6 bases remained unmatched. CDR3 length: 16 residues. CDR1 and CDR2 (germline): MNHEY, SMNVEV (reference sequence). The CDR3 here is CASSLAGTGGVDTQYF. The CDR3 nucleotides are TGTGCCAGCAGTTTGGCCGGGACAGGGGGCGTAGATACGCAGTATTTT.

In nucleotides, the CDR3 is TGTGCCACCAGCAGAGGGACAGCTGAGAATCAGCCCCAGCATTTT. Amino acid sequence: CATSRGTAENQPQHF. The V gene is TRBV15, the J gene TRBJ1-5; tentatively, D is TRBD1 (6 bases). Germline-derived CDR1 and CDR2 are LNHNV and YYDKDF (reference sequence). V shed 1 base and J shed 4 bases, with 11 bases lying between them. The CDR3 sequence is 15 residues long.

The chain couples TRBV5-6 to TRBJ2-7, with D tentatively TRBD1 (6 bases). The CDR3 totals 15 residues. The germline CDR1 and CDR2 sequences are SGHDT and YYEEEE. The V and J ends lost 1 base and 0 bases respectively, with 11 bases between them. For the CDR3, the DNA is TGTGCCAGCAGCTTGTTGGGCAGGGGCTCCTACGAGCAGTACTTC. Its translation is CASSLLGRGSYEQYF.

This rearrangement joins TRBV27 to TRBJ1-2; 8 bases match TRBD1. J gave up 5 bases and V 5 bases, and 7 bases lay outside the gene matches. The CDR3 totals 14 residues. The germline V gene encodes CDR1 MNHEY and CDR2 SMNVEV (reference sequence). CDR3 nucleotides: TGTGCCAGCAGTCCCCGACAGGGGAGGTATGGCTACACCTTC. Translation: CASSPRQGRYGYTF.

This clone turned up a few times. CDR3 region: CASSSRAQGHYGYTF. In nucleotides, the CDR3 is TGTGCCAGCAGCTCGCGAGCTCAGGGCCACTATGGCTACACCTTC. This sequence joins TRBV7-2 and TRBJ1-2, with TRBD1 as a possible D gene (5 bases). Trimming took off 4 bases at V and 3 bases at J, with 15 bases between the two ends. This CDR3 is built from 15 residues. The V gene's germline CDR1 is SGHTA and CDR2 FQGNSA. Drawing the rest from reference TRBV7-2 and TRBJ1-2, the complete variable domain is GAGVSQSPSNKVTEKGKDVELRCDPISGHTALYWYRQSLGQGLEFLIYFQGNSAPDKSGLPSDRFSAERTGGSVSTLTIQRTQQEDSAVYLCASSSRAQGHYGYTFGSGTRLTVV.

Judged by abundance, this clone is medium-sized (0.01 to 0.1%). The chain is built from TRBV19 and TRBJ1-4, with 12 nucleotides matching TRBD1. Trimming at V came to 6 bases and at J to 8 bases, leaving 10 bases not matched to a gene. The germline V gene has CDR1 LNHDA and CDR2 SQIVND (reference sequence). The CDR3 length is 16 residues. The chain's CDR3 is CASSGGTGGVWEKLFF. The DNA for the CDR3 is TGTGCCAGTAGCGGTGGGACAGGGGGCGTTTGGGAAAAACTGTTTTTT.

J is TRBJ2-3 and V is TRBV19; D possibly corresponds to TRBD2 (6 bases). Germline CDR1 LNHDA, CDR2 SQIVND (reference sequence). Trimming removed 3 bases at V and 1 base at J, with 17 bases between. The CDR3 sequence is 17 residues long. CDR3 in DNA: TGTGCCAGTAGTATCTCCAAATGGGAGGAGGGCACAGATACGCAGTATTTT. It is translated as CASSISKWEEGTDTQYF.

CDR3 bases: TGTGCCAGCAGCTTGGCTTCGGGATCTGGAAACACCATATATTTT. Translated: CASSLASGSGNTIYF. The J gene is TRBJ1-3, the V gene TRBV5-8; D is unclear. V was pared by 0 bases and J by 1 base, with 8 bases between. From germline, CDR1 is SGHTS and CDR2 YDEGEE. The CDR3 spans 15 residues.

There are a few counts of this clone. The chain combines TRBV6-5 with TRBJ1-2; 7 bases are a match to TRBD1. In germline, CDR1 is MNHEY, CDR2 SVGAGI. The trim removed 10 bases at V and 0 bases at J, leaving 5 bases unmatched. CDR3 length: 13 amino acids. The DNA of the CDR3 is TGTGCCACCTGGGACAGTTCTAACTATGGCTACACCTTC. It specifies CATWDSSNYGYTF.

CDR3 protein: CASSQDTEQFF. The DNA for the CDR3 is TGTGCCAGCAGTCAGGATACTGAGCAGTTCTTC. The chain carries TRBV7-2 and TRBJ2-1; D unclear. CDR1 SGHTA and CDR2 FQGNSA come from the germline V gene. V was shortened by 6 bases and J by 9 bases, with 9 bases between the two germline ends. The CDR3 loop spans 11 amino acids.

The V gene is TRBV6-5, the J gene TRBJ1-2; D possibly corresponds to TRBD1 (6 bases). CDR1 is MNHEY and CDR2 is SVGAGI in the germline V gene. Trimming pared 0 bases from V and 8 bases from J, leaving 13 bases between. The CDR3 loop spans 14 amino acids. The CDR3 here is CASSYSSTGRGYTF. The CDR3 DNA sequence: TGTGCCAGCAGTTACTCGAGCACAGGGCGAGGCTACACCTTC.

The chain has TRBV4-2 and TRBJ2-2; the D is unclear. The CDR3 length is 18 residues. With 0 bases removed from V and 5 bases from J, the gap between germline ends came to 19 bases. In germline, CDR1 is LGHNA, CDR2 YNFKEQ. CDR3 region: CASSQDLLPSSRTGELFF. The CDR3 bases are TGTGCCAGCAGCCAAGATCTACTACCATCTTCTCGAACCGGGGAGCTGTTTTTT.

V usage is TRBV9 and J usage is TRBJ2-1; tentatively, D is TRBD1 (6 bases). Germline CDR1 reads SGDLS; CDR2 reads YYNGEE. The CDR3 is made up of 16 amino acids. Trimming took off 0 bases at V and 0 bases at J, with 10 bases between the two ends. The CDR3 spells CASSVGQGSSYNEQFF. CDR3 bases: TGTGCCAGCAGCGTAGGTCAGGGGAGCTCCTACAATGAGCAGTTCTTC.

The genes are TRBV9 and TRBJ1-5, with 7 bases identical to TRBD1. From germline, CDR1 is SGDLS and CDR2 YYNGEE. The V segment lost 5 bases and the J segment 4 bases; nucleotides outside the gene matches: 9. The CDR3 is 15 amino acids. The CDR3 sequence is CASSRDSGVNQPQHF. CDR3 DNA sequence: TGTGCCAGCAGTCGGGACAGCGGAGTTAATCAGCCCCAGCATTTT.

J is TRBJ1-5 and V is TRBV5-1; D not certain. The V end lost 0 bases, the J end lost 7 bases, and 11 bases lay between the germline ends. The length of the CDR3 is 14 residues. Germline assignment: CDR1 SGHRS and CDR2 YFSETQ. CDR3 region: CASSLAPAGQPQHF. The CDR3 DNA follows: TGCGCCAGCAGCTTGGCACCCGCTGGCCAGCCCCAGCATTTT.

The CDR3 DNA follows: TGTGCCAGCAGTAACCCAAGAAAGGGGGCCGGCTATGGCTACACCTTC. Encoded protein: CASSNPRKGAGYGYTF. The rearrangement uses TRBV6-6 and TRBJ1-2; 7 positions match TRBD1. The CDR3 runs 16 residues. Germline V CDR1 and CDR2: MNHNY, SVGAGI (reference sequence). Trimming at V came to 5 bases and at J to 4 bases, leaving 13 bases not matched to a gene.

This chain uses TRBV6-5 with TRBJ1-2; no clear D gene. The V gene lost 6 bases and the J gene lost 8 bases, with 19 bases spanning the gap. CDR3 size: 14 residues. Germline V lookup: CDR1 MNHEY, CDR2 SVGAGI. The DNA of the CDR3 is TGTGCCAGCAGCACCTACAGTTCGGCGCGAGGCTACACCTTC. Its translation is CASSTYSSARGYTF.

The gene calls are TRBV7-2 and TRBJ2-7, with 7 positions matching TRBD2. The CDR3 extends over 14 amino acids. V lost 1 base, J lost 5 bases, and 5 bases stayed unmatched. Germline loops: CDR1 SGHTA, CDR2 FQGNSA. The CDR3 reads CASSLDGLVHEQYF. In nucleotides, the CDR3 is TGTGCCAGCAGCTTAGATGGACTAGTCCACGAGCAGTACTTC.

The genes are TRBV19 and TRBJ2-1, with D possibly being TRBD2 (6 bases). Trimming stripped 2 bases from V and 8 bases from J, with 25 bases between. CDR1 is LNHDA and CDR2 is SQIVND in the germline V gene (reference sequence). CDR3 length equals 18 residues. CDR3 sequence: CASSIMAAQRVPGDEQFF. DNA for the CDR3: TGTGCCAGTAGTATAATGGCGGCGCAGCGGGTGCCGGGGGATGAGCAGTTCTTC. The complete variable domain, with remaining parts taken from reference TRBV19 and TRBJ2-1, reads DGGITQSPKYLFRKEGQNVTLSCEQNLNHDAMYWYRQDPGQGLRLIYYSQIVNDFQKGDIAEGYSVSREKKESFPLTVTSAQKNPTAFYLCASSIMAAQRVPGDEQFFGPGTRLTVL.

The chain recombines TRBV6-1 with TRBJ1-6, with D uncertain. CDR1 is MNHNS and CDR2 is SASEGT in the germline V gene. The CDR3 is 13 residues long. V lost 1 base to trimming and J lost 8 bases, with 6 bases between them. The chain's CDR3 is CASSEDGDSPLHF. As DNA, the CDR3 is TGTGCCAGCAGTGAAGACGGTGATTCACCCCTCCACTTT.

There are a few counts of this clone. The V gene is TRBV27, the J gene TRBJ2-7, with TRBD2 as a possible D gene (7 bases). V was cut by 5 bases and J by 2 bases, with 13 bases left in between. Germline CDR1 and CDR2: MNHEY and SMNVEV (reference sequence). The CDR3 totals 14 residues. The CDR3 DNA is TGTGCCAGCAGTGGGGGCGGGAGTCCCTACGAGCAGTACTTC. Translation: CASSGGGSPYEQYF.

The chain links TRBV20-1 to TRBJ2-1; D possibly corresponds to TRBD2 (5 bases). This CDR3 contains 11 residues. The V end was cut by 4 bases, the J end by 6 bases, with 7 bases between. Germline CDR1 DFQATT, CDR2 SNEGSKA (reference sequence). CDR3 loop: CSATAGNEQFF. The CDR3 DNA follows: TGCAGTGCTACGGCGGGCAATGAGCAGTTCTTC.

V usage is TRBV11-2 and J usage is TRBJ2-1, with 9 bases fitting TRBD2. CDR3 length: 19 residues. From germline, CDR1 is SGHAT and CDR2 FQNNGV. Trimming at V came to 1 base and at J to 7 bases, leaving 17 bases not matched to a gene. For the CDR3, the DNA is TGTGCCAGCAGCTTAGTTATTAGCGGGGGCCTCTTGGAGGGGAATGAGCAGTTCTTC. Protein: CASSLVISGGLLEGNEQFF.